The entry below describes one T cell receptor beta chain. Its target antigen remains unknown. No clone much larger than this one lies a single base away; base qualities are absent. The germline V gene (reference sequence) yields PRHDT for CDR1 and FYEKMQ for CDR2. The junction carries 9 bases between V and J, which are trimmed by 2 bases and 2 bases respectively. Measured from the cysteine to the phenylalanine, the CDR3 is 14 residues long. CDR3 DNA is the only sequence kept; it has 42 bases, read in frame from the first base. This specimen belongs to a study of response to subunit inactivated influenza vaccine (dated 2018 in TCRdb). At the level of the whole study: Deep quantitative T cell receptor repertoire profiling was used in the study to track responses to a trivalent subunit inactivated influenza vaccine. What the authors observed across the whole study: The authors suggested that each seasonal influenza vaccination may recruit only a limited number of new T cells.

The library was generated by RT-PCR. The listed sequencing device is Illumina HiSeq 2500. TCRdb applied fastp at Q25 and MiXCR to the public reads, then kept only in-frame beta chains. When rows share a CDR3 protein, they turn into one entry using the most common DNA and genes. The sample records around 530,000 distinct CDR3 sequences, about 11% of which are singletons. The ten largest make up approximately 10% of the sample. The rearranged chain carries TRBV13 and TRBJ2-5; the D gene is unclear. The TCR originated in a man between 45 and 60 years old who received an inactivated influenza vaccine. Donor details come from another sample of the same person, matched by shared clones. Sample: PBMCs from blood, taken on the day of vaccination. The CDR3 region reads CASSLSMGQETQYF. The DNA reads TGTGCCAGCAGCTTATCCATGGGTCAAGAGACCCAGTACTTC.